This T cell receptor (beta chain) was documented in a study of CD8+ T cells in alopecia areata. Background on the study: Treated individuals took tofacitinib by mouth, 5 to 10 mg twice daily. Tofacitinib treatment spanned 6 to 18 months, with 6 months off drug afterward.

Sample treatment: oral pan-JAK inhibitor, 5-10 mg twice daily. RNA extraction was followed by reverse transcription into cDNA, which acted as the sequencing template. Repertoires were generated with immunoSEQ multiplex PCR, while TCRdb's copy carries only in-frame clones and drops some. This table has roughly 120,000 clones, around 50% appearing once. The germline gives CDR1 MRHNA, CDR2 SNTAGT. V was clipped by 6 bases and J by 10 bases, with 13 bases between them. The CDR3 runs to 13 residues. This chain joins TRBV6-4 and TRBJ1-6, with D uncertain. The sample in question was CD8+ T cells sorted from blood, obtained at week 24, from a patient treated with tofacitinib. The receptor comes from a human donor with alopecia areata. The CDR3 sequence is CASRAEGLSPLHF. The CDR3 nucleotides are TGTGCCAGCAGGGCGGAGGGTCTCTCACCCCTCCACTTT.